The 31 T cell receptor beta chains given below trace back to one sample, sequenced in a study of early T cells in non-severe SARS-CoV-2 infection. Via MiXCR, TCRdb re-called the 5' RACE reads, giving one row per CDR3 protein. The sample has 75,000 to 90,000 distinct CDR3 sequences; 9.5% to 15% are singletons. The sequencing input was whole blood. These receptors were taken from an adult who was a healthcare worker with PCR-confirmed SARS-CoV-2 infection or an uninfected control (not recorded which).

Many counts were recorded for this clonotype. The chain uses TRBV9 and TRBJ2-1; 9 positions agree with TRBD2. Germline CDR1 SGDLS, CDR2 YYNGEE. With V trimmed by 3 bases and J by 6 bases, 7 bases remained unmatched. The CDR3 covers 15 residues. In DNA form, the CDR3 reads TGTGCCAGCAGCGCACAGACTAGCGGAGTCAATGAGCAGTTCTTC. It encodes CASSAQTSGVNEQFF.

This clonotype has at least ten counts. The genes are TRBV9 and TRBJ1-3, with no clear D. CDR3 length: 16 amino acids. The germline V and J ends were trimmed by 3 bases and 0 bases, with 13 bases remaining between them. The germline gives CDR1 SGDLS, CDR2 YYNGEE. CDR3 DNA: TGTGCCAGCAGCGCGGTCGTACAGAACTCTGGAAACACCATATATTTT. It encodes CASSAVVQNSGNTIYF.

This clonotype came up a few times. V gene TRBV27 combines with J gene TRBJ2-7, with D maybe TRBD2 (5 bases). V lost 4 bases, J lost 6 bases, and 7 bases lay in between. Germline CDR1 MNHEY, CDR2 SMNVEV (reference sequence). The CDR3 extends over 11 amino acids. The CDR3 region has the DNA TGTGCCAGCAGTTACGGGGTCGAGCAGTACTTC. Translating it yields CASSYGVEQYF.

This clonotype was observed at least ten times. This chain joins TRBV7-9 and TRBJ1-3; D ambiguous. Looked up from germline, CDR1 is SEHNR and CDR2 is FQNEAQ (reference sequence). Trimming stripped 3 bases from V and 2 bases from J, with 11 bases between. This CDR3 has 15 amino acids. CDR3 protein: CASSLGMEAGNTIYF. CDR3 nucleotide sequence: TGTGCCAGCAGCTTGGGCATGGAAGCTGGAAACACCATATATTTT. Complete variable domain (other parts from reference TRBV7-9 and TRBJ1-3): DTGVSQNPRHKITKRGQNVTFRCDPISEHNRLYWYRQTLGQGPEFLTYFQNEAQLEKSRLLSDRFSAERPKGSFSTLEIQRTEQGDSAMYLCASSLGMEAGNTIYFGEGSWLTVV.

This clonotype was found once. The V gene is TRBV6-1, the J gene TRBJ1-5, with D hard to call. The CDR3 loop spans 14 amino acids. The germline V and J ends were trimmed by 1 base and 4 bases, with 8 bases remaining between them. CDR1 is MNHNS, CDR2 SASEGT, per germline. The CDR3 spells CASSEVNPNQPQHF. The CDR3 DNA is TGTGCCAGCAGTGAAGTGAATCCGAATCAGCCCCAGCATTTT.

This clonotype was seen at least ten times. The chain joins TRBV3-1 to TRBJ1-1; D is uncertain. CDR1 and CDR2 from the germline V gene are LGHDT and YNNKEL (reference sequence). Trimming left V 6 bases short and J 4 bases short, with 18 bases between. This CDR3 comprises 15 residues. CDR3 in amino acids: CASSHTRSGGTEAFF. The CDR3, as DNA: TGTGCCAGCAGTCACACCCGCTCGGGAGGCACTGAAGCTTTCTTT.

V is TRBV28 and J is TRBJ1-2; D call uncertain. From germline, CDR1 is MDHEN and CDR2 SYDVKM. V gave up 4 bases and J gave up 3 bases, with 3 bases separating them. There are 11 residues in the CDR3. CDR3: CASSSHYGYTF. The CDR3 DNA sequence: TGTGCCAGCAGTTCCCACTATGGCTACACCTTC.

The chain combines TRBV7-2 with TRBJ2-2, with 7 positions matching TRBD1. CDR3 length: 16 amino acids. Per germline, CDR1 SGHTA and CDR2 FQGNSA. Trimming removed 4 bases from V and 6 bases from J; junction bases left unmatched: 11. CDR3 DNA sequence: TGTGCCAGCAGCTCTCTGACTAATACAGGGGCCGGGGAGCTGTTTTTT. Translation gives CASSSLTNTGAGELFF.

This clonotype was detected a few times. The V and J genes are TRBV18 and TRBJ2-7; 7 bases are a match to TRBD2. V lost 3 bases to trimming and J lost 4 bases; unmatched junction nucleotides: 9. From germline, CDR1 is KGHSH and CDR2 LQKENI. CDR3 size: 15 residues. CDR3 nucleotides: TGTGCCAGCTCACCGGGGAGGGGATCTTTTTACGAGCAGTACTTC. It is translated as CASSPGRGSFYEQYF.

This clonotype was seen at least ten times. The chain combines TRBV18 with TRBJ1-1; D perhaps matches TRBD1 (5 bases). Germline V gene lookup returns CDR1 KGHSH and CDR2 LQKENI. CDR3 length: 15 residues. V gave up 5 bases and J gave up 1 base, with 14 bases separating them. The CDR3 region has the DNA TGTGCCAGCTCAGCCGTACAGGTCCGGAACACTGAAGCTTTCTTT. It is translated as CASSAVQVRNTEAFF.

This clonotype was recorded a few times. The chain recombines TRBV28 with TRBJ2-1; 14 bases line up with TRBD2. The ends lost 6 bases at V and 6 bases at J; junction bases unmatched: 4. Germline CDR1 is MDHEN and CDR2 is SYDVKM. The CDR3 has 15 residues. The CDR3 region has the DNA TGTGCCAGCAGCCCGGGACTAGCGGGAGCCAATGAGCAGTTCTTC. This translates into CASSPGLAGANEQFF. Drawing the rest from reference TRBV28 and TRBJ2-1, the complete variable domain is DVKVTQSSRYLVKRTGEKVFLECVQDMDHENMFWYRQDPGLGLRLIYFSYDVKMKEKGDIPEGYSVSREKKERFSLILESASTNQTSMYLCASSPGLAGANEQFFGPGTRLTVL.

This clonotype was observed many times. V gene TRBV9 combines with J gene TRBJ2-1; no definite D call. The V end was cut by 3 bases, the J end by 7 bases, with 11 bases between. This CDR3 spans 13 amino acids. CDR1 and CDR2 (germline): SGDLS, YYNGEE. CDR3 residues: CASSALRSNEQFF. In DNA form, the CDR3 reads TGTGCCAGCAGCGCACTCAGGTCGAATGAGCAGTTCTTC.

This clonotype was detected only a few times. The rearrangement joins TRBV5-1 to TRBJ2-7; no clear D. This CDR3 spans 13 amino acids. V was trimmed by 2 bases and J by 0 bases, leaving 6 bases between them. Germline V gene sequence: CDR1 SGHRS, CDR2 YFSETQ. The CDR3 nucleotides read TGCGCCAGCAGCTTTGTTGACTCCTACGAGCAGTACTTC. Amino acids: CASSFVDSYEQYF.

This clonotype was picked up many times. The rearrangement uses TRBV12-5 and TRBJ2-1; TRBD2 agrees at 11 bases. This CDR3 spans 20 amino acids. V was pared by 0 bases and J by 2 bases, with 12 bases of the junction left unmatched. The germline CDR1 and CDR2 sequences are LGHNT and FRNRAP. Written as DNA, the CDR3 is TGTGCTAGTGGTTTGGTACTGGCCTTAGCGGGGGGGACGACCTACAATGAGCAGTTCTTC. It translates to CASGLVLALAGGTTYNEQFF. Full variable domain (outside the CDR3, taken from reference TRBV12-5 and TRBJ2-1): DARVTQTPRHKVTEMGQEVTMRCQPILGHNTVFWYRQTMMQGLELLAYFRNRAPLDDSGMPKDRFSAEMPDATLATLKIQPSEPRDSAVYFCASGLVLALAGGTTYNEQFFGPGTRLTVL.

Many counts were recorded for this clonotype. Without the conserved terminal phenylalanine or tryptophan, this CDR3 likely stems from a read error. The limits of the CDR3 on the DNA are not certain, so only TCRdb's listed CDR3 is given. This sequence joins TRBV30 and TRBJ2-1; TRBD2, the table's D call, lacks a check against the DNA. The CDR3 numbers 13 amino acids, ends counted. Germline CDR1 and CDR2: GTSNPN and SVGIG (reference sequence). CDR3 amino acids: CAWSVRPGPPITM.

The gene calls are TRBV20-1 and TRBJ2-1, with 8 bases identical to TRBD2. Germline assignment: CDR1 DFQATT and CDR2 SNEGSKA (reference sequence). The CDR3 runs 15 residues. After removal of 5 bases from V and 5 bases from J, the junction contained 11 bases not matched to a gene. The DNA for the CDR3 is TGCAGTGCTTATAAGGGACTAGACGGACACAATGAGCAGTTCTTC. Protein product: CSAYKGLDGHNEQFF.

This clonotype was seen a handful of times. The rearrangement links TRBV27 to TRBJ1-4; TRBD1 is a possible D gene (6 bases). Germline V gene sequence: CDR1 MNHEY, CDR2 SMNVEV (reference sequence). The CDR3 sequence is 14 residues long. V was shortened by 5 bases and J by 4 bases, with 11 bases between the two germline ends. The CDR3 sequence: CASSLDRRNEKLFF. CDR3 DNA: TGTGCCAGCAGTCTTGACAGGCGTAATGAAAAACTGTTTTTT.

Many counts were recorded for this clonotype. The chain employs TRBV6-5 and TRBJ2-1; no reliable D call. The V end lost 3 bases, the J end lost 0 bases, and 6 bases lay between the germline ends. Looked up from germline, CDR1 is MNHEY and CDR2 is SVGAGI. The CDR3 extends over 14 amino acids. The CDR3 DNA sequence: TGTGCCAGCAGTTATTCGAGCTCCTACAATGAGCAGTTCTTC. Its translation is CASSYSSSYNEQFF.

The V gene is TRBV20-1, the J gene TRBJ2-3; 11 nucleotides agree with TRBD2. V lost 2 bases, J lost 5 bases, and 15 bases stayed unmatched. The CDR3 runs 18 residues. CDR1 and CDR2 from the germline V gene are DFQATT and SNEGSKA (reference sequence). CDR3 loop: CSARNRLLLAGVKDTQYF. The CDR3 DNA reads as TGCAGTGCTAGAAACCGGTTGCTACTAGCGGGAGTGAAAGATACGCAGTATTTT.

This clonotype showed up just once. The chain recombines TRBV29-1 with TRBJ1-1; 7 nucleotides match TRBD1. This CDR3 is 13 amino acids long. From germline, CDR1 is SQVTM and CDR2 ANQGSEA. J was trimmed by 0 bases and V by 8 bases; bases with no gene match: 6. CDR3 in amino acids: CSLVGQLNTEAFF. The CDR3 coding sequence is TGCAGCCTTGTGGGACAGTTGAACACTGAAGCTTTCTTT.

This clonotype has at least ten counts. The gene calls are TRBV19 and TRBJ2-1, with TRBD2 matching over 8 bases. The CDR3 covers 16 residues. Germline CDR1 is LNHDA and CDR2 is SQIVND (reference sequence). V was clipped by 5 bases and J by 4 bases; unmatched bases: 10. The CDR3 protein is CASSPDTGGTYNEQFF. The CDR3, as DNA: TGTGCCAGTAGTCCCGATACGGGAGGGACTTACAATGAGCAGTTCTTC.

The chain employs TRBV12-3 or TRBV12-4 and TRBJ2-7; the D gene is possibly TRBD2 (5 bases). V shed 7 bases and J shed 3 bases, with 19 bases lying between them. The length of the CDR3 is 15 residues. The CDR3 here is CASTAGLAPFYEQYF. CDR3 in DNA: TGTGCCAGCACGGCGGGCCTTGCGCCCTTCTACGAGCAGTACTTC.

V is TRBV7-2 and J is TRBJ2-1, with TRBD2 matching over 9 bases. V lost 5 bases, J lost 6 bases, and 14 bases stayed unmatched. Germline CDR1 is SGHTA and CDR2 is FQGNSA. The CDR3 spans 17 residues. The CDR3 DNA sequence: TGTGCCAGCAGCCCCCAGCCGCCCGGTAGCGGGGGCAATGAGCAGTTCTTC. This translates into CASSPQPPGSGGNEQFF.

This clonotype occurred a few times. This chain connects TRBV18 to TRBJ2-5, with D unclear. Germline CDR1 and CDR2: KGHSH and LQKENI. Trimming shortened V by 3 bases and J by 5 bases, and 10 bases separated the two germline ends. The CDR3 is made up of 13 amino acids. The CDR3 DNA sequence: TGTGCCAGCTCACCTAGAGACTCGGAGACCCAGTACTTC. Amino acid sequence: CASSPRDSETQYF.

This clonotype was seen more than once but under ten times. The chain combines TRBV4-3 with TRBJ2-2; D may correspond to TRBD1 or TRBD2 (5 bases each). The CDR3 covers 18 residues. Germline V gives CDR1 LGHNA, CDR2 YSLEER. V shed 1 base and J shed 0 bases, with 15 bases lying between them. The CDR3 DNA is TGCGCCAGCAGCCAAGTAGTGTCGGGACGGACGAACACCGGGGAGCTGTTTTTT. Translation gives CASSQVVSGRTNTGELFF.

This clonotype was counted a few times. This chain uses TRBV19 with TRBJ1-4, with D unclear. Trimming cost V 5 bases and J 7 bases, with 14 bases left between them. This CDR3 has 14 residues. Germline CDR1 LNHDA, CDR2 SQIVND (reference sequence). CDR3 nucleotide sequence: TGTGCCAGTAGTCTCGGGCCCACCCGTGAAAAACTGTTTTTT. This encodes CASSLGPTREKLFF.

A few counts support this clonotype. This chain uses TRBV28 with TRBJ2-7, with TRBD1 matching 11 bases. CDR1 and CDR2 (germline): MDHEN, SYDVKM. The junction had 8 bases not matched to a gene; V was cut back by 6 bases and J by 4 bases. The CDR3 is 15 residues long. The CDR3 nucleotides read TGTGCCAGCAGCTTCTTTGGGACAGGGGGGTACGAGCAGTACTTC. This codes for CASSFFGTGGYEQYF.

The chain uses TRBV28 and TRBJ2-3; TRBD1 is a possible D gene (6 bases). V lost 2 bases and J lost 0, with 12 bases in between. Germline V gene lookup returns CDR1 MDHEN and CDR2 SYDVKM. This CDR3 is built from 16 residues. The CDR3 nucleotides read TGTGCCAGCAGTTTAGGGACAAAAGCTAGCACAGATACGCAGTATTTT. This codes for CASSLGTKASTDTQYF.

In its sample, this clonotype was seen many times. The chain has TRBV5-5 and TRBJ2-7, with D possibly TRBD2 on 6 matching bases. Germline-derived CDR1 and CDR2 are SGHKS and YYEKEE (reference sequence). The CDR3 has 15 amino acids. V was pared by 1 base and J by 1 base, with 12 bases between. In DNA, the CDR3 is TGTGCCAGCAGCTTGCGCGGGGCCCCTTCCTACGAGCAGTACTTC. Its protein product is CASSLRGAPSYEQYF.

The chain links TRBV7-2 to TRBJ2-3; 8 bases fit TRBD2. V dropped 5 bases and J dropped 2; count of bases not matched to a gene: 9. Looked up from germline, CDR1 is SGHTA and CDR2 is FQGNSA. This CDR3 contains 16 residues. This chain's CDR3 is CASSAPTSGVTDTQYF. Here the CDR3 DNA reads TGTGCCAGCAGCGCACCTACTAGCGGAGTCACAGATACGCAGTATTTT.

This clonotype has at least ten counts. The chain has TRBV5-6 and TRBJ1-1, with D perhaps matching TRBD1 (5 bases). The CDR3 covers 15 residues. CDR1 and CDR2 (germline): SGHDT, YYEEEE. Trimming stripped 1 base from V and 1 base from J, with 11 bases between. In nucleotides, the CDR3 is TGTGCCAGCAGCTTGCTGGGGCAGCCGAACACTGAAGCTTTCTTT. This translates into CASSLLGQPNTEAFF.